Below, 29 T cell receptor beta chains from the same sample are listed, as sequenced in a study of cytomegalovirus exposure and HLA in healthy donors. Produced via immunoSEQ multiplex PCR; TCRdb's table is partial and in-frame only. The sample holds 130,000 to 150,000 clones; 70% to 90% are singletons and the top ten take 3% to 3.5%. The sequencing sample was made of PBMCs. The receptors come from a woman between 18 and 30 years old in good health and CMV-seropositive.

The CDR3 nucleotides are TGTGCCAGCAGTTACTCGGGGACAGGGAGAGAAGCTTTCTTT. Protein sequence: CASSYSGTGREAFF. V gene TRBV6-5 combines with J gene TRBJ1-1; 9 bases match TRBD1. The ends lost 0 bases at V and 8 bases at J; junction bases unmatched: 4. Germline CDR1 MNHEY, CDR2 SVGAGI. This CDR3 spans 14 amino acids.

This chain links TRBV6-6 with TRBJ2-7; 7 bases agree with TRBD1. Germline lookup yields CDR1 MNHNY and CDR2 SVGAGI (reference sequence). The V segment lost 3 bases and the J segment 5 bases; nucleotides outside the gene matches: 10. The CDR3 totals 15 residues. The CDR3 region has the DNA TGTGCCAGCAGTTATCAACGACAGGGAACTCACGAGCAGTACTTC. Its protein product is CASSYQRQGTHEQYF.

The J gene is TRBJ1-4, the V gene TRBV6-5; 7 bases are shared with TRBD1. The CDR3 extends over 14 amino acids. Trimming at V came to 6 bases and at J to 17 bases, leaving 18 bases not matched to a gene. Germline loops: CDR1 MNHEY, CDR2 SVGAGI. As DNA, the CDR3 is TGTGCCAGCAGGCCGACAGGGTTTTTTTCCCCCTATTTTTTT. Residues: CASRPTGFFSPYFF.

Comments on this clone: The same CDR3 also results from other DNA sequences found in this sample. The V and J genes are TRBV28 and TRBJ1-4, with 7 bases aligning to TRBD1. Trimming cost V 2 bases and J 3 bases; bases outside gene matches: 3. CDR1 and CDR2 (germline): MDHEN, SYDVKM. This CDR3 has 15 residues. The CDR3, as DNA: TGTGCCAGCAGTTTAGGGCAGGGGGCTAATGAAAAACTGTTTTTT. As protein: CASSLGQGANEKLFF.

As to this clone: Distinct nucleotide sequences in the sample also encode this CDR3. This chain connects TRBV5-4 to TRBJ2-7; weak D call: TRBD1 (5 bases). V was clipped by 2 bases and J by 2 bases, with 11 bases between them. From germline, CDR1 is SGHNT and CDR2 YYREEE (reference sequence). The CDR3 extends over 14 amino acids. The CDR3 DNA sequence: TGTGCCAGCAGCTTAGTTGGGGCGGCCTACGAGCAGTACTTC. This sequence encodes CASSLVGAAYEQYF.

J is TRBJ2-6 and V is TRBV28; TRBD1 is a possible D gene (5 bases). The CDR3 consists of 18 residues. V was trimmed by 4 bases and J by 1 base, leaving 17 bases between them. Germline V gene sequence: CDR1 MDHEN, CDR2 SYDVKM. In DNA form, the CDR3 reads TGTGCCAGCAGTTCACCTCCTGGCACAGGATCTGGGGCCAACGTCCTGACTTTC. Residues: CASSSPPGTGSGANVLTF.

The table lists this clone with a few counts. This chain uses TRBV6-6 with TRBJ2-6; TRBD1 matches at 8 bases. The CDR3 contains 15 residues. V gave up 11 bases and J gave up 0 bases; unmatched junction bases: 6. From germline, CDR1 is MNHNY and CDR2 SVGAGI (reference sequence). CDR3 in amino acids: CAGGTGLSGANVLTF. CDR3 nucleotide sequence: TGTGCCGGCGGGACAGGCCTCTCTGGGGCCAACGTCCTGACTTTC.

This clone showed up just once. The chain is built from TRBV7-9 and TRBJ2-1; 12 nucleotides match TRBD2. The CDR3 runs 16 residues. Trimming cost V 5 bases and J 6 bases; bases outside gene matches: 8. In germline, CDR1 is SEHNR, CDR2 FQNEAQ (reference sequence). The CDR3 coding sequence is TGTGCCAGCAGCGCCCTAGCGGGAGGGCTTATCAATGAGCAGTTCTTC. This gives the protein CASSALAGGLINEQFF. Based on the CDR3 plus reference TRBV7-9 and TRBJ2-1, the full variable domain is DTGVSQNPRHKITKRGQNVTFRCDPISEHNRLYWYRQTLGQGPEFLTYFQNEAQLEKSRLLSDRFSAERPKGSFSTLEIQRTEQGDSAMYLCASSALAGGLINEQFFGPGTRLTVL.

The genes are TRBV29-1 and TRBJ2-5; D perhaps matches TRBD2 (5 bases). This CDR3 region has 11 residues. The germline V gene has CDR1 SQVTM and CDR2 ANQGSEA. With 3 bases removed from V and 5 bases from J, the gap between germline ends came to 7 bases. The CDR3 protein is CSVDLAETQYF. The CDR3 coding sequence is TGCAGCGTTGACTTAGCGGAGACCCAGTACTTC. Drawing the rest from reference TRBV29-1 and TRBJ2-5, the complete variable domain is SAVISQKPSRDICQRGTSLTIQCQVDSQVTMMFWYRQQPGQSLTLIATANQGSEATYESGFVIDKFPISRPNLTFSTLTVSNMSPEDSSIYLCSVDLAETQYFGPGTRLLVL.

This sequence joins TRBV19 and TRBJ2-1, with 14 bases that match TRBD2. Germline assignment: CDR1 LNHDA and CDR2 SQIVND (reference sequence). The V gene end was trimmed by 5 bases and the J gene end by 16 bases; junction bases not matched to a gene: 7. The CDR3 extends over 13 amino acids. This CDR3 is CASSSGLAGVSFF. In DNA form, the CDR3 reads TGTGCCAGTAGTTCGGGACTAGCGGGAGTGTCATTCTTC.

The chain combines TRBV6-1 with TRBJ2-7; the match to TRBD2 covers 8 bases. The CDR3 totals 15 residues. V lost 4 bases to trimming and J lost 2 bases; unmatched junction nucleotides: 7. CDR1 is MNHNS and CDR2 is SASEGT in the germline V gene. The CDR3 loop is CASSVTSASTYEQYF. The CDR3 DNA reads as TGTGCCAGCAGTGTGACTAGCGCAAGTACCTACGAGCAGTACTTC.

The chain carries TRBV18 and TRBJ2-1; 14 bases align to TRBD2. The J segment lost 8 bases and the V segment lost 0 bases, leaving 0 bases of the junction unmatched. CDR1 is KGHSH and CDR2 is LQKENI in the germline V gene. This CDR3 has 15 amino acids. The CDR3, as DNA: TGTGCCAGCTCACCACCGACTAGCGGGAGGGATGAGCAGTTCTTC. Amino acid sequence: CASSPPTSGRDEQFF.

The chain uses TRBV7-2 and TRBJ2-7, with TRBD2 matching 9 bases. Germline V lookup: CDR1 SGHTA, CDR2 FQGNSA. The V gene end was trimmed by 5 bases and the J gene end by 3 bases; junction bases not matched to a gene: 8. The CDR3 extends over 15 amino acids. CDR3 region: CASSTALAGNYEQYF. As DNA, the CDR3 is TGTGCCAGCAGCACAGCCCTAGCGGGAAACTACGAGCAGTACTTC.

CDR3 coding DNA: TGTGCCAGCAGCCCCCGGACTGTCGCCTACAATGAGCAGTTCTTC. Protein: CASSPRTVAYNEQFF. J is TRBJ2-1 and V is TRBV9, with D perhaps matching TRBD2 (5 bases). In germline, CDR1 is SGDLS, CDR2 YYNGEE. Trimming removed 4 bases from V and 2 bases from J, with 13 bases in between. This CDR3 comprises 15 residues.

The V call is TRBV6-1, the J call TRBJ1-3, with no clear D. Trimming removed 8 bases from V and 0 bases from J, with 14 bases in between. Germline V gives CDR1 MNHNS, CDR2 SASEGT. The CDR3 is 15 residues long. CDR3 nucleotides: TGTGCCAGCGATCGGAGACTACACTCTGGAAACACCATATATTTT. Translation: CASDRRLHSGNTIYF.

This chain joins TRBV14 and TRBJ2-7, with a possible D match to TRBD2 (5 bases). CDR1 SGHDN and CDR2 FVKESK come from the germline V gene. With 4 bases removed from V and 6 bases from J, the gap between germline ends came to 16 bases. This CDR3 region has 14 residues. Written as DNA, the CDR3 is TGTGCCAGCAGCCCGACCCGGGGTGGTGGCGAGCAGTACTTC. As protein: CASSPTRGGGEQYF.

The sample holds one count of this clone. The rearrangement uses TRBV11-3 and TRBJ1-4; TRBD1 matches at 7 bases. This CDR3 contains 15 residues. The trim removed 5 bases at V and 5 bases at J, leaving 8 bases unmatched. Per germline, CDR1 SGHNT and CDR2 YENEEA. The CDR3: CASSPGAQGNEKLFF. The DNA of the CDR3 is TGTGCCAGCAGCCCAGGGGCACAGGGGAATGAAAAACTGTTTTTT.

The V gene is TRBV2, the J gene TRBJ2-1; TRBD2 agrees at 11 bases. The CDR3 spans 15 residues. Germline loops: CDR1 SNHLY, CDR2 FYNNEI. Unmatched junction bases numbered 7, after V lost 2 bases and J lost 10 bases. CDR3: CASSESSGRIGEQFF. DNA for the CDR3: TGTGCCAGCAGTGAATCTAGCGGGAGGATTGGGGAGCAGTTCTTC.

The chain combines TRBV2 with TRBJ2-2; no clear D. The germline gives CDR1 SNHLY, CDR2 FYNNEI. The CDR3 totals 16 residues. Between the trimmed V and J ends, which lost 2 bases and 0 bases, there was a span of 10 bases. CDR3 residues: CASSEIAAANTGELFF. The CDR3, as DNA: TGTGCCAGCAGTGAAATAGCAGCCGCGAACACCGGGGAGCTGTTTTTT. The full variable domain, in which reference TRBV2 and TRBJ2-2 provide the parts outside the CDR3, is EPEVTQTPSHQVTQMGQEVILRCVPISNHLYFYWYRQILGQKVEFLVSFYNNEISEKSEIFDDQFSVERPDGSNFTLKIRSTKLEDSAMYFCASSEIAAANTGELFFGEGSRLTVL.

V is TRBV6-1 and J is TRBJ1-5, with 8 bases matching TRBD1. CDR3 length: 18 amino acids. Per the germline V gene, CDR1 is MNHNS and CDR2 is SASEGT. V lost 3 bases, J lost 2 bases, and 12 bases stayed unmatched. This CDR3 is CASSDWSRTGNRNQPQHF. The CDR3 DNA is TGTGCCAGCAGTGATTGGTCCCGGACAGGGAATCGCAATCAGCCCCAGCATTTT.

The chain has TRBV5-1 and TRBJ2-7; possibly TRBD1 for D (5 bases). V was cut by 2 bases and J by 3 bases, with 15 bases left in between. The CDR3 sequence is 15 residues long. CDR1 and CDR2 (germline): SGHRS, YFSETQ. Here the CDR3 DNA reads TGCGCCAGCAGCTTTCCCGGACATCACTTCTACGAGCAGTACTTC. It codes for CASSFPGHHFYEQYF.

The genes are TRBV12-5 and TRBJ2-5; D possibly corresponds to TRBD2 (6 bases). The germline V gene encodes CDR1 LGHNT and CDR2 FRNRAP. The CDR3 spans 14 residues. Deletions cut 7 bases from V and 4 bases from J, with 16 bases between. The CDR3 nucleotides read TGTGCTAGTGCCACCCCGGGACTGCCAGAGACCCAGTACTTC. Translated: CASATPGLPETQYF.

Only a few counts were recorded for this clone. The chain uses TRBV29-1 and TRBJ2-5; 8 nucleotides agree with TRBD2. This CDR3 spans 13 amino acids. The V and J ends lost 3 bases and 8 bases, in that order; junction bases with no gene match: 8. Germline V gene data show CDR1 as SQVTM and CDR2 as ANQGSEA. The CDR3, as DNA: TGCAGCGTTGAGGGACTAGGGGCCGATACCCAGTACTTC. This sequence encodes CSVEGLGADTQYF.

This clone was seen once. Compared with germline, one end of the junction differs, possibly owing to a read error. This rearrangement joins TRBV2 to TRBJ1-2; D may be TRBD1 (5 bases). Per germline, CDR1 SNHLY and CDR2 FYNNEI. This CDR3 is 13 amino acids long. The CDR3 sequence is CASNEQVLGGYTF. The CDR3 DNA reads as TGTGCCAGCAATGAACAGGTCTTAGGTGGCTACACCTTC.

This chain uses TRBV7-9 with TRBJ1-2, with no clear D. CDR3 length: 14 amino acids. Germline lookup yields CDR1 SEHNR and CDR2 FQNEAQ (reference sequence). Trimming pared 5 bases from V and 8 bases from J, leaving 18 bases between. CDR3 amino acids: CASSPPRGFFGYTF. DNA of the CDR3: TGTGCCAGCAGCCCCCCTCGGGGATTTTTCGGCTACACCTTC.

This rearrangement joins TRBV7-8 to TRBJ2-5; TRBD1 aligns across 7 bases. Per germline, CDR1 SGHVS and CDR2 FQNEAQ. The junction had 5 bases not matched to a gene; V was cut back by 5 bases and J by 2 bases. The CDR3 has 14 residues. For the CDR3, the DNA is TGTGCCAGCAGCCCTCGGACAGGACAAGAGACCCAGTACTTC. Translated: CASSPRTGQETQYF.

The rearrangement uses TRBV6-5 and TRBJ2-1, with TRBD2 matching 15 bases. With V trimmed by 6 bases and J by 8 bases, 5 bases remained unmatched. This CDR3 is 15 amino acids long. Germline V gene lookup returns CDR1 MNHEY and CDR2 SVGAGI. The CDR3 region has the DNA TGTGCCAGCAGAGGGGGACTAGCGGGAGGCTATGAGCAGTTCTTC. This gives the protein CASRGGLAGGYEQFF.

The V and J genes are TRBV30 and TRBJ2-5; D not resolved. The V gene's germline CDR1 is GTSNPN and CDR2 SVGIG (reference sequence). This CDR3 spans 12 amino acids. Trimming took 7 bases from V and 5 from J, leaving 14 bases between them. This CDR3 is CAFLLVGETQYF. CDR3 bases: TGTGCCTTCTTGCTAGTCGGGGAGACCCAGTACTTC.

V usage is TRBV7-2 and J usage is TRBJ2-7, with a weak D call TRBD2 (5 bases). Germline V lookup: CDR1 SGHTA, CDR2 FQGNSA. This CDR3 has 15 amino acids. Trimming shortened V by 5 bases and J by 6 bases, and 20 bases separated the two germline ends. The CDR3 DNA follows: TGTGCCAGCAGCCAGGTTCTAGCCACCTCTACCGAGCAGTACTTC. This sequence encodes CASSQVLATSTEQYF.